The rows below give T cell receptor beta chains drawn from one sample of a study of T cell repertoires in cytomegalovirus infection. TCRdb processed the reads anew with MiXCR; each CDR3 protein has one entry. The data hold approximately 260,000 distinct CDR3 sequences, with over 15% observed a single time. Source material: CD8+ T cells from PBMCs. Receptors originate from a human donor in good health (CMV status not recorded). Some clones in this sample may be carry-over from other donors' samples. CDR3s include the opening cysteine and the closing phenylalanine or tryptophan. D genes are given only for firm matches. The size of a clone is reported for some rows only, either as once, few or many, or as a class for expanded clones.

TRBJ2-1 | TRBV20-1 | NA | TRBD2 | CSARVAGAGNEQFF | TGCAGTGCTAGAGTAGCGGGGGCCGGGAATGAGCAGTTCTTC
TRBJ2-1 | TRBV5-6 | few | TRBD2 | CASSTRGGGRTEQFF | TGTGCCAGCAGCACACGGGGGGGCGGACGTACTGAGCAGTTCTTC
TRBJ1-2 | TRBV19 | NA | TRBD1 | CASSPGQGDNYGYTF | TGTGCCAGTAGCCCTGGACAGGGAGACAACTATGGCTACACCTTC
TRBJ2-3 | TRBV7-6 | many | TRBD1 | CASAYRDSPTDTQYF | TGTGCTAGCGCATACCGGGACAGCCCCACAGATACGCAGTATTTT
TRBJ1-2 | TRBV4-1 | NA | NA | CASSQVQQLLYGYTF | TGCGCCAGCAGCCAAGTTCAGCAGTTGCTCTATGGCTACACCTTC
TRBJ1-5 | TRBV6-2/TRBV6-3 | few | NA | CASSHHAKEDRINQPQHF | TGTGCCAGCAGTCACCACGCTAAGGAGGACAGAATCAATCAGCCCCAGCATTTT
TRBJ2-7 | TRBV6-1 | NA | NA | CASSWLGRGYEQYF | TGTGCCAGCAGTTGGCTTGGGAGAGGGTACGAGCAGTACTTC
TRBJ2-7 | TRBV19 | NA | NA | CASSAKEGVYEQYF | TGTGCCAGTAGCGCAAAGGAGGGGGTGTACGAGCAGTACTTC
TRBJ2-1 | TRBV5-1 | NA | NA | CASSLARLRDLELYEQFF | TGCGCCAGCAGCTTGGCCAGACTTCGGGACTTGGAATTATATGAGCAGTTCTTC
TRBJ2-3 | TRBV7-6 | many | TRBD2 | CASSPPRLAGTDTQYF | TGTGCCAGCAGCCCGCCTAGACTAGCGGGCACAGATACGCAGTATTTT
TRBJ2-3 | TRBV20-1 | few | NA | CSARDLGLGTDTQYF | TGCAGTGCTAGAGATCTGGGGTTAGGTACAGATACGCAGTATTTT
TRBJ1-5 | TRBV5-6 | few | NA | CASSRGGYSNQPQHF | TGTGCCAGCAGCAGGGGAGGCTATAGCAATCAGCCCCAGCATTTT
TRBJ2-1 | TRBV28 | few | NA | CASSFVGGPKVLFF | TGTGCCAGCAGTTTCGTGGGGGGCCCAAAGGTGCTGTTCTTC
TRBJ1-6 | TRBV10-3 | few | TRBD1 | CAISDRGQGNSPLHF | TGTGCCATCAGTGACAGGGGGCAAGGTAATTCACCCCTCCACTTT
TRBJ1-5 | TRBV27 | NA | TRBD1 | CASSLSQTGEDQPQHF | TGTGCCAGCAGTTTATCCCAGACAGGGGAGGATCAGCCCCAGCATTTT
TRBJ1-2 | TRBV6-2/TRBV6-3 | many | TRBD1 | CASSSRTGEDYGYTF | TGTGCCAGCAGTTCCCGGACAGGGGAGGACTATGGCTACACCTTC